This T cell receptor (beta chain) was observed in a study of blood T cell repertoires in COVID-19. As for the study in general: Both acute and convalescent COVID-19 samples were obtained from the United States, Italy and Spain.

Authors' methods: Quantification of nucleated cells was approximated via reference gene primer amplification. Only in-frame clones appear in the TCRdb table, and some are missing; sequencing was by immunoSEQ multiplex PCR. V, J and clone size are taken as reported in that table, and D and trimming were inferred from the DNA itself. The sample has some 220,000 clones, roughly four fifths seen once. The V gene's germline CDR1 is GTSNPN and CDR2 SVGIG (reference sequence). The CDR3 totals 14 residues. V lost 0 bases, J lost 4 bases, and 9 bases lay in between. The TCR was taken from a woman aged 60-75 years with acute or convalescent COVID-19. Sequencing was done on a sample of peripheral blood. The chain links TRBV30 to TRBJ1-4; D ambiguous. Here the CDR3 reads CAWSVGNGNEKLFF. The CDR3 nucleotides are TGTGCCTGGAGTGTGGGCAATGGTAATGAAAAACTGTTTTTT. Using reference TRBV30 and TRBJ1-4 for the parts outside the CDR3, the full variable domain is SQTIHQWPATLVQPVGSPLSLECTVEGTSNPNLYWYRQAAGRGLQLLFYSVGIGQISSEVPQNLSASRPQDRQFILSSKKLLLSDSGFYLCAWSVGNGNEKLFFGSGTQLSVL.